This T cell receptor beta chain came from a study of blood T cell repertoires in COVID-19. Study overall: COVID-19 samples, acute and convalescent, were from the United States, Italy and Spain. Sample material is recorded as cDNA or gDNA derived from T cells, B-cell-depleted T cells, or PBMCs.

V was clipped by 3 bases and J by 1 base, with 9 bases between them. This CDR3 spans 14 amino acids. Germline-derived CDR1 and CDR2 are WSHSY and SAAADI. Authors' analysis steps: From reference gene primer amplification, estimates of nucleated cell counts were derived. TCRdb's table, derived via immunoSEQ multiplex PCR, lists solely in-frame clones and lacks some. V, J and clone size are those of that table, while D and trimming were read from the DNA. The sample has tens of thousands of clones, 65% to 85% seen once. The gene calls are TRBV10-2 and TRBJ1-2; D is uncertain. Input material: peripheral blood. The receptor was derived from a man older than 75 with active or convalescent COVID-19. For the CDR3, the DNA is TGCGCCAGCAGTGACAGAAGTTTTAACTATGGCTACACCTTC. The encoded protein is CASSDRSFNYGYTF.